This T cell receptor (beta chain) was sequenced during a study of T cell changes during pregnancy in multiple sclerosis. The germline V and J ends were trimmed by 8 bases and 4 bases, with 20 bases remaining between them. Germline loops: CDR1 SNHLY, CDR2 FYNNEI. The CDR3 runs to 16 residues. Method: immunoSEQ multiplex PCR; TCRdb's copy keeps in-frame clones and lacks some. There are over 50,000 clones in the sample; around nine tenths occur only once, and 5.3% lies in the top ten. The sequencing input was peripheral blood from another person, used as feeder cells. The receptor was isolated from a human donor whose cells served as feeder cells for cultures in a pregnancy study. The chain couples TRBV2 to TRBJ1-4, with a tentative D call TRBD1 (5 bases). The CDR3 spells CASDQFSRAFNEKLFF. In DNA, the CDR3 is TGTGCCAGCGACCAATTCAGCAGGGCTTTTAATGAAAAACTGTTTTTT.